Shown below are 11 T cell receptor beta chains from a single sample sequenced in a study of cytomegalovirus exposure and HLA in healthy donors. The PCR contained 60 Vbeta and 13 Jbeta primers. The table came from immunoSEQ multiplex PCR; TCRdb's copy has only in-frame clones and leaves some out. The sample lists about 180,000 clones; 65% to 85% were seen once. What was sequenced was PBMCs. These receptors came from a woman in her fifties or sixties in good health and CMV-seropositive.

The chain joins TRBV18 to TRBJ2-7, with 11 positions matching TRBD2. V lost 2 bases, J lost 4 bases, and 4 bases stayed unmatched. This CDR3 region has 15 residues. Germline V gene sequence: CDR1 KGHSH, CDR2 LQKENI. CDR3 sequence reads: CASSPATSGKYEQYF. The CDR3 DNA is TGTGCCAGCTCACCAGCGACTAGCGGGAAGTACGAGCAGTACTTC.

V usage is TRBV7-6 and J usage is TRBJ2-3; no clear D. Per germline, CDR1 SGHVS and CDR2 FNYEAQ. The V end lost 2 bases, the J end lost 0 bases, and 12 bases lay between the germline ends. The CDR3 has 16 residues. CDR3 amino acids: CASSLSLQASTDTQYF. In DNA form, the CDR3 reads TGTGCCAGCAGCTTAAGTCTGCAGGCGAGCACAGATACGCAGTATTTT.

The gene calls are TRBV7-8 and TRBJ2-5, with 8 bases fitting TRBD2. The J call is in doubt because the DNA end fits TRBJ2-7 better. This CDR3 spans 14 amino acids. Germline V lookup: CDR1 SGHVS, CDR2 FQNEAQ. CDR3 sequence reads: CASTAGGGTYEQYF. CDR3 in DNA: TGTGCCAGCACCGCCGGGGGGGGTACCTACGAGCAGTACTTC.

The CDR3 nucleotides read TGTGCCAGCAGCCTCCCCGCGGGGGGTAGTAGGTACGATGAGCAGTTCTTC. Translated, it gives CASSLPAGGSRYDEQFF. The chain carries TRBV7-9 and TRBJ2-1, with 8 bases identical to TRBD2. Trimming took 5 bases from V and 8 from J; bases not matched to a gene: 17. Germline V lookup: CDR1 SEHNR, CDR2 FQNEAQ (reference sequence). The CDR3 loop spans 17 amino acids. Complete variable domain (other parts from reference TRBV7-9 and TRBJ2-1): DTGVSQNPRHKITKRGQNVTFRCDPISEHNRLYWYRQTLGQGPEFLTYFQNEAQLEKSRLLSDRFSAERPKGSFSTLEIQRTEQGDSAMYLCASSLPAGGSRYDEQFFGPGTRLTVL.

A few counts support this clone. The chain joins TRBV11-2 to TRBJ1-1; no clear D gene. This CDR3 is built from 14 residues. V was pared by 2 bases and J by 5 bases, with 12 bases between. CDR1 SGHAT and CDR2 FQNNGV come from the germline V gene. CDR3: CASSLYASGTEAFF. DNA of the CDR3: TGTGCCAGCAGCTTATACGCATCGGGAACTGAAGCTTTCTTT.

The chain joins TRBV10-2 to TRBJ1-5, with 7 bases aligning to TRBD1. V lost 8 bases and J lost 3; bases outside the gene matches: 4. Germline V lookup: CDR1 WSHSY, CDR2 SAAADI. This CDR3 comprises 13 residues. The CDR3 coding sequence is TGCGCCAGCCAAGGGGGCAACAATCAGCCCCAGCATTTT. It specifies CASQGGNNQPQHF.

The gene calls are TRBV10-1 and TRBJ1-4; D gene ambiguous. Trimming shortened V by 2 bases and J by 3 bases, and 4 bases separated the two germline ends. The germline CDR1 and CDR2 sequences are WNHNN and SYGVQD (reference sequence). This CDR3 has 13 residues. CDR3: CASSEGPNEKLFF. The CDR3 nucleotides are TGCGCCAGCAGTGAGGGCCCTAATGAAAAACTGTTTTTT.

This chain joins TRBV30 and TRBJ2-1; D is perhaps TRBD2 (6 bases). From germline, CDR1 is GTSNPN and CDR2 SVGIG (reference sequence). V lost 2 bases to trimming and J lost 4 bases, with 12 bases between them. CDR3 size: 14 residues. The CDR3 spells CAWSYRGLYNEQFF. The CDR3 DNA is TGTGCCTGGAGTTATCGGGGACTTTACAATGAGCAGTTCTTC.

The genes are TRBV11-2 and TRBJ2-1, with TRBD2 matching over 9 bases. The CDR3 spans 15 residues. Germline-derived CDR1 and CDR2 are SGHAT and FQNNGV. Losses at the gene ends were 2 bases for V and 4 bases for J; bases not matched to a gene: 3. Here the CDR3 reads CASSLQRGVYNEQFF. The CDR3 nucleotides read TGTGCCAGCAGCTTACAGCGGGGGGTTTACAATGAGCAGTTCTTC.

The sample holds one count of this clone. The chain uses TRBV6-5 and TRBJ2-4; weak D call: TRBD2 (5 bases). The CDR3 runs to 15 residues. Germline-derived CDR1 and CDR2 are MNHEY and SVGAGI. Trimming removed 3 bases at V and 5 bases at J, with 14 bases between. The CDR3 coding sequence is TGTGCCAGCAGTTATCGGGAAGGTGGGGAAAACATTCAGTACTTC. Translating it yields CASSYREGGENIQYF.

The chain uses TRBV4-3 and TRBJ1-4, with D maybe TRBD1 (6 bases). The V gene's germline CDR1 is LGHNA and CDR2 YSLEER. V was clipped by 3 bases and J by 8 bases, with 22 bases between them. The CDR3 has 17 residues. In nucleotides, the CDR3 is TGCGCCAGCAGCCACACTCAGGGGCAGGTGGATGCCGAAAAACTGTTTTTT. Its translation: CASSHTQGQVDAEKLFF.